This TCR beta chain originates from a study of blood T cells in healthy people across ages (dated by TCRdb to about 2015). A note on the overall study: In model experiments, template switching captured about one uniquely barcoded TCR beta cDNA molecule for every two T cells. Using the same blood draw, the study looked at two additional independent replicas of 1 million unique cDNA reads for two donors, one aged 18 to 29 and the other aged 80 or older. The donors were split into four age groups: young (average around 15 years), middle-aged (about 40), aged (approximately 59) and long-lived (approximately 80). Using deep sequencing normalized with unique cDNA molecular identifiers, the study measured how TCR beta repertoire diversity changes with age.

Library method: 5' RACE. The instrument was an Illumina HiSeq 2500. A second PCR of about 7 to 12 cycles was run with a J-beta primer mix and a sample-barcoded 5' primer. A unique molecular identifier was introduced onto each TCR beta cDNA molecule by a template-switch 5' adaptor carrying 12 random nucleotides. At least 2.5 million CDR3-containing paired-end reads were obtained from each sample. The Mint cDNA synthesis kit, primed by a TRBC-specific oligonucleotide, was used to synthesize first-strand cDNA from all RNA. After uracil-DNA glycosylase treatment, a first 18-cycle PCR used universal primers M1SS and BC2_uni_R on all cDNA. The original pipeline was this. Each sample was normalized by randomly selecting 1 million high-quality reads, each carrying a distinct molecular identifier. Instead of being binned into consensus sequences, reads that shared molecular identifiers were thrown out. MiTCR, set to a Q25 quality threshold and the strictest error-elimination algorithm, was used for CDR3 identification, clonotype clustering and error correction. Lower-bound total TCR beta diversity was estimated with a nonparametric unseen species model using Euler transformation. The public reads were quality trimmed at Q25 with fastp and then assembled into clones with MiXCR by TCRdb, keeping productive beta chains. Identical CDR3 proteins give one entry, which carries the most common genes and DNA. The V and J calls and clone size come from TCRdb's table, not from the authors' own analysis. The sample has around 990,000 distinct CDR3 sequences on record, under 30% of them singletons. The ten top clones hold around 0.7% of the sample.

The CDR3 sequence holds 16 residues, the cysteine and phenylalanine included. Of the read, only the CDR3 DNA is kept; its 48 bases are in frame from base 1. The germline V and J ends show losses of 3 bases and 2 bases respectively, and no gene match explains 8 bases of the junction. As encoded in the germline V gene, CDR1 is SGHRS while CDR2 is YFSETQ. The full study reports these points: Estimates of total diversity from one million sequenced T cells were regarded as lower bounds and underestimates. Observed TCR beta diversity correlated strongly with the percentage of naive T cells measured by flow cytometry. Observed TCR beta diversity per million T cells fell roughly linearly with age, and a significant reduction was already apparent by age about 36. Because donor CMV infection status was unknown, age-related changes in expanded clonotypes were potentially confounded. Compared with the aged group, more naive CD4+ T cells, fewer expanded clones and increased TCR diversity were shown by the long-lived group, suggesting age selection. Bulk unsorted PBMC profiling prevented conclusive comparison of naive and antigen-experienced compartments.

Regarding this clonotype: Its antigen has not been determined. No clone much larger than this one lies a single base away; base qualities are absent.

The donors were roughly 38 Caucasian individuals from Russia, aged roughly 6 to 100 years, who were systemically healthy. Ten milliliters of peripheral blood were drawn from each donor into EDTA-treated Vacutainer tubes. Ficoll-Paque density-gradient centrifugation was used to isolate PBMCs, with at least 7 million per sample. Trizol reagent was used to extract total RNA from PBMCs, with at least 6 micrograms per sample. The percentages of naive CD45RAhigh/CD27high T cells were determined by flow cytometry on a PBMC aliquot from every donor. Separately, the same data were catalogued under a study of T cells of mothers and their children. That second publication adds: The donors were nine systemically healthy Caucasian individuals, made up of three mothers and their six children. cDNA synthesis used all of the extracted RNA, with 1.5 ug of RNA in each 15 ul reaction. Sample barcodes and 2-4 random nucleotides were added via the M1S primer in the second PCR. Over 9.5 million TCR beta CDR3 reads were obtained for each mother, and about 3 million reads were obtained for each child. TCR recombination output is similarly shaped by thymic selection in related and unrelated pairs, with a minor effect exerted by inherited differences. Normalized repertoire overlap in related mother-child pairs was always slightly higher than in unrelated mother-child pairs, but the difference was never significant. No persistent microchimeric T cell clones were detected, at a sensitivity of approximately 100 clones per million clonotypes. Deep NGS was used in the study to compare the TCR beta repertoires of mothers and children and to look for features that separate related mother-child pairs from unrelated individuals. On average, the children were roughly 12 +/- 4 years old, while the mothers were about 38 +/- 4 years old. After adapter ligation was performed with NEBNext reagents, the libraries were sequenced on an Illumina HiSeq 2000 with 100+100 nt paired-end reads. To prevent cross-contamination, the mother and child libraries were prepared one month apart and sequenced in separate runs. For each donor, between 500,000 and 2,000,000 distinct TCR beta clonotypes were identified. Naive TCR beta clonotypes were estimated from low-frequency clonotypes matched to each donor's FACS-determined naive share, without sorting.

The sequence was obtained from a girl aged 2 to 10 in good health. This receptor chain uses TRBV5-1 and TRBJ2-3; a stretch of 8 junction bases matches TRBD1. The specimen was blood. The CDR3 sequence is CASSCKTGANTDTQYF. The DNA sequence reads TGCGCCAGCAGCTGTAAGACAGGGGCTAACACAGATACGCAGTATTTT.